The 5 T cell receptor beta chains listed next were all sequenced from one sample in a study of early T cells in non-severe SARS-CoV-2 infection. TCRdb re-called the 5' RACE reads with MiXCR, one entry per CDR3 protein. The table has tens of thousands of distinct CDR3 sequences, around 12% seen once. The specimen comprised whole blood, sampled at baseline. These TCRs come from an adult who was a healthcare worker with PCR-confirmed SARS-CoV-2 infection or an uninfected control (not recorded which).

This chain connects TRBV6-2 or TRBV6-3 to TRBJ1-5; 9 nucleotides line up with TRBD1. V lost 6 bases to trimming and J lost 5 bases; unmatched junction nucleotides: 8. CDR3 length equals 15 residues. The germline CDR1 and CDR2 sequences are MNHEY and SVGEGT. The CDR3 loop reads CASRTWDRVDQPQHF. DNA for the CDR3: TGTGCCAGCAGAACCTGGGACAGGGTAGATCAGCCCCAGCATTTT.

On this clonotype itself: This may be a read error: a much more frequent sequence differs by one nucleotide. The rearrangement uses TRBV7-9 and TRBJ2-7, with D hard to call. The germline V gene encodes CDR1 SEHNR and CDR2 FQNEAQ (reference sequence). The ends were cut back, 5 bases at V and 2 bases at J, with 16 bases in the middle. The CDR3 consists of 15 residues. CDR3: CASSGVRIKPYEQYF. DNA of the CDR3: TGTGCCAGCAGCGGAGTCAGGATAAAACCCTACGAGCAGTACTTC.

The chain uses TRBV11-2 and TRBJ1-3; TRBD1 is a possible D gene (5 bases). CDR3 size: 16 residues. Germline V CDR1 and CDR2: SGHAT, FQNNGV. V was cut by 2 bases and J by 1 base, with 12 bases left in between. CDR3 coding DNA: TGTGCCAGCAGCTTAAGGTCCTGGGGGTCTGGAAACACCATATATTTT. This translates into CASSLRSWGSGNTIYF. Full variable domain (rest looked up from reference TRBV11-2 and TRBJ1-3): EAGVAQSPRYKIIEKRQSVAFWCNPISGHATLYWYQQILGQGPKLLIQFQNNGVVDDSQLPKDRFSAERLKGVDSTLKIQPAKLEDSAVYLCASSLRSWGSGNTIYFGEGSWLTVV.

A few counts support this clonotype. The gene calls are TRBV5-1 and TRBJ1-1; perhaps TRBD1 as D (5 bases). Germline loops: CDR1 SGHRS, CDR2 YFSETQ. The CDR3 is 14 amino acids. V gave up 1 base and J gave up 4 bases, with 11 bases separating them. In DNA form, the CDR3 reads TGCGCCAGCAGCTTGAGGCAGGGAGGCACTGAAGCTTTCTTT. It specifies CASSLRQGGTEAFF.

About this clonotype itself: A much larger clone lies one base from this, so it may be a read error. V is TRBV5-1 and J is TRBJ1-1, with 7 bases that match TRBD1. Germline V gene data show CDR1 as SGHRS and CDR2 as YFSETQ. V was pared by 6 bases and J by 3 bases, with 11 bases of the junction left unmatched. The CDR3 sequence is 15 residues long. In DNA, the CDR3 is TGCGCCAGCAACCCTTCGACAGGGAAGGACACTGAAGCTTTCTTT. This sequence encodes CASNPSTGKDTEAFF.